Listed below are T cell receptor beta chains from one sample, sequenced in a study of vaccination and CD4 T cells after COVID-19. Which antigens these TCRs recognize remains unknown. TCRdb re-called the PCR reads with MiXCR, one entry per CDR3 protein. The sample carries roughly 20,000 distinct CDR3 sequences, approximately 45% recorded once. Here the sequenced sample was CD4+ T cells from blood, cultured in vitro, taken after SARS-CoV-2 vaccination. These receptors came from a human donor who had recovered from COVID-19. CDR3s include the opening cysteine and the closing phenylalanine or tryptophan. The D gene is left open where the match is weak. Expanded clones get a size class; other rows say once, few or many, or leave the size out.

CDR3aa: CASSRWRGTLYEQYF
CDR3nt: TGCGCCAGCAGCCGCTGGCGGGGGACTCTATACGAGCAGTACTTC
d_gene: TRBD2
abundance: once
j_gene: TRBJ2-7
v_gene: TRBV4-1

CDR3aa: CASRPTGYTEAFF
CDR3nt: TGTGCCAGCAGGCCAACAGGGTACACTGAAGCTTTCTTT
d_gene: NA
abundance: NA
j_gene: TRBJ1-1
v_gene: TRBV6-1

CDR3aa: CSAQPPLQETQYF
CDR3nt: TGCAGTGCGCAACCCCCCCTACAAGAGACCCAGTACTTC
d_gene: NA
abundance: NA
j_gene: TRBJ2-5
v_gene: TRBV20-1

CDR3aa: CASSLMTSQETQYF
CDR3nt: TGTGCCAGCAGCTTAATGACTAGCCAAGAGACCCAGTACTTC
d_gene: NA
abundance: few
j_gene: TRBJ2-5
v_gene: TRBV11-2

CDR3aa: CASSLTETQYF
CDR3nt: TGTGCCAGCAGTTTAACAGAGACCCAGTACTTC
d_gene: NA
abundance: NA
j_gene: TRBJ2-5
v_gene: TRBV12-3/TRBV12-4

CDR3aa: CASSAVGGEAFF
CDR3nt: TGTGCCAGCAGCGCGGTGGGGGGTGAAGCTTTCTTT
d_gene: NA
abundance: NA
j_gene: TRBJ1-1
v_gene: TRBV9

CDR3aa: CATSRAQGESTDTQYF
CDR3nt: TGTGCCACCAGCAGAGCACAGGGGGAAAGCACAGATACGCAGTATTTT
d_gene: TRBD1
abundance: NA
j_gene: TRBJ2-3
v_gene: TRBV15

CDR3aa: CASSSTTSGGLSYEQYF
CDR3nt: TGTGCCAGCAGCTCAACGACTAGCGGGGGCCTCTCCTACGAGCAGTACTTC
d_gene: TRBD2
abundance: NA
j_gene: TRBJ2-7
v_gene: TRBV7-9

CDR3aa: CASRGYTSGGKTQYF
CDR3nt: TGTGCCAGCAGGGGATACACTAGCGGGGGGAAGACCCAGTACTTC
d_gene: TRBD2
abundance: few
j_gene: TRBJ2-5
v_gene: TRBV6-2/TRBV6-3

CDR3aa: CASTGQASSYEQYF
CDR3nt: TGCGCCAGCACGGGACAGGCCAGCTCCTACGAGCAGTACTTC
d_gene: TRBD1
abundance: NA
j_gene: TRBJ2-7
v_gene: TRBV5-1